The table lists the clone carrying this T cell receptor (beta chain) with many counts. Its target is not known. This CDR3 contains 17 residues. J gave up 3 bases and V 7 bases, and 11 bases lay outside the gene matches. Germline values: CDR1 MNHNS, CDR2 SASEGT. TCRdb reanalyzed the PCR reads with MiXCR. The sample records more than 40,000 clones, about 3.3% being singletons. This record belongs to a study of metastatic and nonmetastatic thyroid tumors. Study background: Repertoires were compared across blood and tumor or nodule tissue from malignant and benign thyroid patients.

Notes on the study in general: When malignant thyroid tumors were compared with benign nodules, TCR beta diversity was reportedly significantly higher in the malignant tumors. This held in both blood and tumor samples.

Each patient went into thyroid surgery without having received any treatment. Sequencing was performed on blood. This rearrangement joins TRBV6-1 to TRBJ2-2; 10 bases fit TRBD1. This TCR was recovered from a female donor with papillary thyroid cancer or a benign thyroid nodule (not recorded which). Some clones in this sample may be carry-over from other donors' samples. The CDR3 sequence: CASKSGTGDTYTGELFF. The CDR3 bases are TGTGCCAGCAAATCCGGGACAGGGGACACTTACACCGGGGAGCTGTTTTTT.